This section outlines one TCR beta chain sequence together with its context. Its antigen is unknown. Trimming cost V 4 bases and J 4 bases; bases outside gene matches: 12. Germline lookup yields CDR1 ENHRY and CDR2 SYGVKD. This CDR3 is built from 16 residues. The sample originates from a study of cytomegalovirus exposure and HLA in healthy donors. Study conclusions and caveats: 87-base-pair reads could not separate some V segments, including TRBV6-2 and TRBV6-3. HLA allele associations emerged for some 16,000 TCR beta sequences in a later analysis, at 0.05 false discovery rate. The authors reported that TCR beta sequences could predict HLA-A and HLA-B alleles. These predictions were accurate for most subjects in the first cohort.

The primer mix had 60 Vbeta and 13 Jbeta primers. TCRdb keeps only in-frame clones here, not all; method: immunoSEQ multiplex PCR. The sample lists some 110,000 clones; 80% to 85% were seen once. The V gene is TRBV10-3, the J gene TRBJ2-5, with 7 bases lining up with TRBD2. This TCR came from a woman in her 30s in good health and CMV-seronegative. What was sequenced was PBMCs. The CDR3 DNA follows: TGTGCCATCAGTGGATCCGGGACGGGAGGTCGAGAGACCCAGTACTTC. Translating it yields CAISGSGTGGRETQYF.